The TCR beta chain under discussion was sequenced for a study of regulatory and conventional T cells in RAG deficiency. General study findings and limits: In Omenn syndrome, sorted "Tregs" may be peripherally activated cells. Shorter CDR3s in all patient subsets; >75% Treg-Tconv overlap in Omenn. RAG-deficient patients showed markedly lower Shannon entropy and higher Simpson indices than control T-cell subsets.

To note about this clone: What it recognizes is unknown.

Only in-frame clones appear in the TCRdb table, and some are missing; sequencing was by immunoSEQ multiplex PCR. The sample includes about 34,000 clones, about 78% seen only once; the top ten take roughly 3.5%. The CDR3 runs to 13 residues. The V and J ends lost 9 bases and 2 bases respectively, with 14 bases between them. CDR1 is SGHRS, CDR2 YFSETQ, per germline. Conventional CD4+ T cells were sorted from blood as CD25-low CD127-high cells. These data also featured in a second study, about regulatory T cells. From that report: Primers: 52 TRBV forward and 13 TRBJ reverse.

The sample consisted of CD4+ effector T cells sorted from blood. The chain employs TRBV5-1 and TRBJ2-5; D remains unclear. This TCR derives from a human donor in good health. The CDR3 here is CATSPRPQETQYF. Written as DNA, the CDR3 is TGCGCCACCTCTCCCAGGCCGCAAGAGACCCAGTACTTC.